Listed here are 26 T cell receptor beta chains from one sample, sequenced in a study of blood T cell repertoires in COVID-19. Data came from immunoSEQ multiplex PCR; TCRdb stores just in-frame clones and leaves some out. Here the sample spans roughly 69,000 clones, roughly 80% being singletons. What was sequenced was peripheral blood. Source of these receptors: a man aged 45-60 years with COVID-19, enrolled during active disease.

The chain has TRBV3-1 (or the pseudogene TRBV3-2) and TRBJ2-3; 11 nucleotides agree with TRBD2. The CDR3 has 17 amino acids. Germline V lookup: CDR1 LGHDT, CDR2 YNNKEL (reference sequence). Germline trimming cut 4 bases from V and 5 bases from J; bases unmatched to any gene: 11. The CDR3 DNA is TGTGCCAGCAGCCCTCGTGGTAGCGGGGGGGGGAAAGATACGCAGTATTTT. It specifies CASSPRGSGGGKDTQYF.

J is TRBJ1-1 and V is TRBV18; 7 positions match TRBD1. V lost 4 bases, J lost 5 bases, and 7 bases stayed unmatched. Germline lookup yields CDR1 KGHSH and CDR2 LQKENI. There are 14 residues in the CDR3. The CDR3 sequence is CASSRGSGGTEAFF. CDR3 DNA sequence: TGTGCCAGCTCACGGGGATCAGGGGGGACTGAAGCTTTCTTT.

V usage is TRBV28 and J usage is TRBJ1-4; 9 nucleotides match TRBD1. V shed 3 bases and J 7 bases; nucleotides not matched to a gene: 6. Germline V gene lookup returns CDR1 MDHEN and CDR2 SYDVKM. CDR3 length equals 15 residues. Here the CDR3 DNA reads TGTGCCAGCAGTTTGCCGACAGGGGGTTCTGAAAAACTGTTTTTT. This sequence encodes CASSLPTGGSEKLFF.

The rearrangement uses TRBV6-5 and TRBJ2-5; D gene unclear. CDR1 and CDR2 from the germline V gene are MNHEY and SVGAGI. The germline V and J ends were trimmed by 10 bases and 0 bases, with 9 bases remaining between them. This CDR3 spans 12 amino acids. CDR3 amino acids: CATQQHQETQYF. DNA for the CDR3: TGTGCCACCCAACAGCACCAAGAGACCCAGTACTTC.

This clone has only one observation. The chain uses TRBV4-3 and TRBJ2-5; D is perhaps TRBD1 (5 bases). CDR3 length: 14 amino acids. Trimming took off 4 bases at V and 2 bases at J, with 11 bases between the two ends. Germline loops: CDR1 LGHNA, CDR2 YSLEER. In DNA form, the CDR3 reads TGCGCCAGCAGCCTGGACAATTTACAAGAGACCCAGTACTTC. Its translation is CASSLDNLQETQYF.

The sample holds one count of this clone. The chain couples TRBV3-1 (or the pseudogene TRBV3-2) to TRBJ2-5; 11 nucleotides line up with TRBD2. Per germline, CDR1 LGHDT and CDR2 YNNKEL (reference sequence). The V and J ends lost 1 base and 4 bases, in that order; junction bases with no gene match: 2. There are 15 residues in the CDR3. Written as DNA, the CDR3 is TGTGCCAGCAGCCAAGGCCTAGCGGGGGGAGAGACCCAGTACTTC. This encodes CASSQGLAGGETQYF.

This rearrangement joins TRBV4-3 to TRBJ1-3; D remains unclear. Between the trimmed V and J ends, which lost 1 base and 4 bases, there was a span of 14 bases. The CDR3 totals 16 residues. Germline CDR1 is LGHNA and CDR2 is YSLEER. This chain's CDR3 is CASSQVLRGRGNTIYF. The CDR3 region has the DNA TGCGCCAGCAGCCAAGTATTGCGGGGAAGAGGAAACACCATATATTTT.

This sequence joins TRBV5-1 and TRBJ1-1; 7 bases map to TRBD1. CDR1 and CDR2 from the germline V gene are SGHRS and YFSETQ. Losses at the gene ends were 5 bases for V and 0 bases for J; bases not matched to a gene: 4. The CDR3 totals 14 residues. The CDR3 sequence is CASSPGTVNTEAFF. CDR3 nucleotide sequence: TGCGCCAGCAGTCCTGGGACAGTGAACACTGAAGCTTTCTTT. The variable domain in full, with the rest retrieved from reference TRBV5-1 and TRBJ1-1, is KAGVTQTPRYLIKTRGQQVTLSCSPISGHRSVSWYQQTPGQGLQFLFEYFSETQRNKGNFPGRFSGRQFSNSRSEMNVSTLELGDSALYLCASSPGTVNTEAFFGQGTRLTVV.

The J gene is TRBJ1-6, the V gene TRBV30, with TRBD1 identical over 7 bases. V lost 8 bases and J lost 6; bases outside the gene matches: 7. Per the germline V gene, CDR1 is GTSNPN and CDR2 is SVGIG (reference sequence). CDR3 length: 13 amino acids. CDR3 residues: CAGGQRFNSPLHF. CDR3 sequence (DNA): TGTGCCGGGGGACAGCGATTTAATTCACCCCTCCACTTT.

The chain recombines TRBV19 with TRBJ2-7; a weak D match, TRBD2 (5 bases). With 5 bases removed from V and 0 bases from J, the gap between germline ends came to 8 bases. This CDR3 region has 13 residues. CDR1 and CDR2 (germline): LNHDA, SQIVND (reference sequence). CDR3 DNA: TGTGCCAGTAGTCCGGGATTCTCCTACGAGCAGTACTTC. Translating gives CASSPGFSYEQYF.

In its sample, this clone was seen once. This chain uses TRBV7-9 with TRBJ2-5; possible D gene TRBD1, 5 bases. The CDR3 sequence is 15 residues long. Trimming pared 4 bases from V and 5 bases from J, leaving 17 bases between. CDR1 SEHNR and CDR2 FQNEAQ come from the germline V gene (reference sequence). The CDR3 DNA follows: TGTGCCAGCAGCTACCCATCAGGGATCGGTGAGACCCAGTACTTC. It codes for CASSYPSGIGETQYF.

The table lists this clone with a count of one. The rearrangement joins TRBV21-1 to TRBJ2-7; the listed D gene, TRBD1, was not tested against the DNA. TRBV21-1 is a documented pseudogene. This CDR3 has 15 residues. CDR3 sequence (DNA): TGTGCCAGCAGCAGAAAGGACAGGGTTGCCTACGAGCAGTACTTC. As protein: CASSRKDRVAYEQYF.

The gene calls are TRBV3-1 (or the pseudogene TRBV3-2) and TRBJ1-2; tentatively, D is TRBD1 (5 bases). Per germline, CDR1 LGHDT and CDR2 YNNKEL (reference sequence). With 0 bases removed from V and 0 bases from J, the gap between germline ends came to 17 bases. The CDR3 consists of 18 residues. CDR3 sequence (DNA): TGTGCCAGCAGCCAAGATATTGCGCGGGACCGAGCTAACTATGGCTACACCTTC. It specifies CASSQDIARDRANYGYTF.

The V call is TRBV5-1, the J call TRBJ2-3; 13 nucleotides agree with TRBD2. Germline V CDR1 and CDR2: SGHRS, YFSETQ. The CDR3 spans 19 residues. J lost 0 bases, V lost 0 bases, and 7 bases had no gene match. CDR3 region: CASSLEYLGLAGSTDTQYF. CDR3 coding DNA: TGCGCCAGCAGCTTGGAGTACCTGGGACTAGCGGGGAGCACAGATACGCAGTATTTT.

The table lists this clone with a few counts. V gene TRBV5-4 combines with J gene TRBJ2-7, with D possibly TRBD1 on 5 matching bases. The V end lost 5 bases, the J end lost 2 bases, and 14 bases lay between the germline ends. The CDR3 loop spans 14 amino acids. Germline loops: CDR1 SGHNT, CDR2 YYREEE (reference sequence). For the CDR3, the DNA is TGTGCCAGCAGTACATCAGGGAACCCCTACGAGCAGTACTTC. Encoded protein: CASSTSGNPYEQYF.

The rearrangement joins TRBV18 to TRBJ2-1, with 10 bases that match TRBD1. The germline CDR1 and CDR2 sequences are KGHSH and LQKENI. This CDR3 comprises 15 residues. J gave up 2 bases and V 2 bases, and 0 bases lay outside the gene matches. The CDR3 bases are TGTGCCAGCTCACCAGGACAGGGGGCCTACAATGAGCAGTTCTTC. Residues: CASSPGQGAYNEQFF.

The CDR3 region has the DNA TGTGCCAGCACCCCCGGGACTTTCTCCTACGAGCAGTACTTC. It yields the protein CASTPGTFSYEQYF. The rearrangement uses TRBV2 and TRBJ2-7; weak D call: TRBD2 (6 bases). V dropped 7 bases and J dropped 0 bases, with 13 bases sitting between them. CDR3 size: 14 residues. The germline V gene encodes CDR1 SNHLY and CDR2 FYNNEI.

The chain is built from TRBV5-4 and TRBJ2-1; D unclear. CDR1 is SGHNT and CDR2 is YYREEE in the germline V gene (reference sequence). This CDR3 region has 15 residues. V lost 3 bases to trimming and J lost 0 bases, with 10 bases between them. The chain's CDR3 is CASSSTEPSYNEQFF. DNA for the CDR3: TGTGCCAGCAGCTCCACTGAGCCCTCCTACAATGAGCAGTTCTTC.

This sequence joins TRBV6-2 or TRBV6-3 and TRBJ2-1; possible D gene TRBD1, 5 bases. CDR3 length: 13 residues. The V gene's germline CDR1 is MNHEY and CDR2 SVGEGT. V lost 1 base and J 6 bases, leaving 7 bases between the germline ends. The CDR3 reads CASSYWQGNEQFF. DNA for the CDR3: TGTGCCAGCAGTTACTGGCAGGGCAATGAGCAGTTCTTC.

This chain connects TRBV11-2 to TRBJ2-3; 8 positions match TRBD2. Germline trimming cut 3 bases from V and 2 bases from J; bases unmatched to any gene: 7. CDR1 is SGHAT, CDR2 FQNNGV, per germline. This CDR3 has 16 amino acids. The CDR3 DNA reads as TGTGCCAGCAGCTTGAGGGGAGCGGGGGACACAGATACGCAGTATTTT. It encodes CASSLRGAGDTDTQYF.

J is TRBJ1-4 and V is TRBV4-1, with 9 bases lining up with TRBD1. The CDR3 sequence is 17 residues long. The germline V gene encodes CDR1 MGHRA and CDR2 YSYEKL. V shed 5 bases, J shed 5 bases, and the junction held 12 bases outside the gene matches. CDR3 loop: CASSEYETGTGNEKLFF. In DNA, the CDR3 is TGCGCCAGCAGCGAATACGAAACCGGGACAGGGAATGAAAAACTGTTTTTT.

The V call is TRBV2, the J call TRBJ2-5; D is uncertain. V was trimmed by 4 bases and J by 1 base, leaving 7 bases between them. The length of the CDR3 is 13 residues. From germline, CDR1 is SNHLY and CDR2 FYNNEI. The CDR3 bases are TGTGCCAGCAGTGTAATCCGCCAAGAGACCCAGTACTTC. Translating it yields CASSVIRQETQYF.

This clone was seen only a few times. The chain combines TRBV6-5 with TRBJ2-2; D might be TRBD2 (6 bases). The length of the CDR3 is 12 residues. CDR1 and CDR2 from the germline V gene are MNHEY and SVGAGI. V was pared by 6 bases and J by 7 bases, with 9 bases between. The DNA for the CDR3 is TGTGCCAGCAGCCTGGGGGGCGGGGAGCTGTTTTTT. Translating it yields CASSLGGGELFF.

This sequence joins TRBV6-5 and TRBJ1-2; maybe TRBD1 (5 bases). Germline V gene sequence: CDR1 MNHEY, CDR2 SVGAGI. This CDR3 contains 12 residues. V lost 8 bases, J lost 7 bases, and 14 bases lay in between. The CDR3 spells CASPGEGSGYTF. CDR3 DNA: TGTGCCAGCCCGGGGGAGGGGTCTGGCTACACCTTC.

This clone has just a few counts. The chain carries TRBV18 and TRBJ1-6, with 7 positions matching TRBD1. Germline loops: CDR1 KGHSH, CDR2 LQKENI. The J segment lost 8 bases and the V segment lost 3 bases, leaving 7 bases of the junction unmatched. The CDR3 is made up of 15 amino acids. CDR3 DNA sequence: TGTGCCAGCTCACCTAGGACAGGTGGTGATTCACCCCTCCACTTT. Translated, it gives CASSPRTGGDSPLHF.

The V gene is TRBV30, the J gene TRBJ1-5, with no clear D. CDR3 length: 14 residues. The V end lost 2 bases, the J end lost 4 bases, and 12 bases lay between the germline ends. Germline V gene data show CDR1 as GTSNPN and CDR2 as SVGIG (reference sequence). The DNA for the CDR3 is TGTGCCTGGAGTTCCCTAGGTGTGAATCAGCCCCAGCATTTT. Amino acid sequence: CAWSSLGVNQPQHF.